This TCR beta chain stems from a study of blood T cells in healthy people across ages (dated by TCRdb to 2014 to 2015). Turning to the overall study: In model experiments, template switching captured about one uniquely barcoded TCR beta cDNA molecule for every two T cells. Using deep sequencing normalized with unique cDNA molecular identifiers, the study measured how TCR beta repertoire diversity changes with age. The donors were divided into four age groups: young (average around 17 years), middle-aged (roughly 40), aged (approximately 62) and long-lived (nearly 85). Two additional independent replicas of 1 million unique cDNA reads from the same blood draw were analyzed for two donors (one aged 18 to 30 and one aged 80 or older).

Beyond this particular receptor, the publication reports: Estimates of total diversity from one million sequenced T cells were regarded as lower bounds and underestimates. Compared with the aged group, the long-lived group had more naive CD4+ T cells, fewer expanded clones and increased TCR diversity, a pattern suggesting age selection. Observed TCR beta diversity correlated strongly with the percentage of naive T cells measured by flow cytometry. As age increased, observed TCR beta diversity per million T cells dropped in a roughly linear way, and a significant reduction was already evident by age about 40. Because donor CMV infection status was unknown, age-related changes in expanded clonotypes were potentially confounded. Bulk unsorted PBMC profiling prevented conclusive comparison of naive and antigen-experienced compartments.

The library came from 5' RACE. Sequencer: Illumina HiSeq 2500. A second PCR of roughly 7 to 11 cycles was performed with a sample-barcoded 5' primer and a J-beta primer mix. Each TCR beta cDNA molecule received a unique molecular identifier from a template-switch 5' adaptor carrying 12 random nucleotides. Each sample yielded at least 2.5 million CDR3-containing paired-end reads. First-strand cDNA was synthesized from all RNA with the Mint cDNA synthesis kit, primed by a TRBC-specific oligonucleotide. Following uracil-DNA glycosylase treatment, a first 18-cycle PCR with universal primers M1SS and BC2_uni_R was performed on all cDNA. For the original study's pipeline: Each sample was normalized by randomly selecting 1 million high-quality reads, each carrying a distinct molecular identifier. Instead of being binned into consensus sequences, reads that shared molecular identifiers were thrown out. MiTCR, set to a Q25 quality threshold and the strictest error-elimination algorithm, was used for CDR3 identification, clonotype clustering and error correction. A nonparametric unseen species model using Euler transformation provided a lower-bound estimate of total TCR beta diversity. TCRdb reran the public reads through fastp at Q25 and MiXCR, keeping productive beta chains. A single entry per CDR3 protein holds the most common genes and DNA from its merged rows. For this entry, the V and J calls and clone size follow TCRdb and not the study's own pipeline. Counted in this sample were 900,000 to 950,000 distinct CDR3 sequences; roughly 28% of them appeared once. Together, the top ten hold around 9.6% of the sample.

The roughly 38 donors, aged about 6 to 100 years, were systemically healthy Caucasian individuals from Russia. Ten milliliters of peripheral blood were drawn from each donor into EDTA-treated Vacutainer tubes. Ficoll-Paque density-gradient centrifugation was used to isolate PBMCs, with at least 6.5 million per sample. Trizol reagent was used to extract total RNA from the PBMCs, yielding at least 5.5 micrograms per sample. For every donor, flow cytometry on a PBMC aliquot measured the percentage of naive CD45RAhigh/CD27high T cells. As encoded in the germline V gene, CDR1 is SGHTA while CDR2 is FQGNSA. V gives up 0 bases and J gives up 9 bases, and the segment between their germline ends measures 18 bases. The CDR3 runs 16 amino acids, cysteine and phenylalanine included. Only the CDR3 DNA stays, 48 bases, in frame from base 1. This clonotype came up a few times. Its cognate antigen has yet to be identified. No much larger clonotype is one base removed from it; base qualities were not supplied.

Another study also made use of these data, one on T cells of mothers and their children. The second paper states: Nine systemically healthy Caucasian individuals served as donors, namely three mothers together with their six children. cDNA synthesis used all of the extracted RNA, with roughly 1.5 ug of RNA in each 15 ul reaction. In the second PCR, the M1S primer added sample barcodes and 2-4 random nucleotides. Over 8 million TCR beta CDR3 reads were obtained for each mother, and around 3 million reads were obtained for each child. TCR recombination output is similarly shaped by thymic selection in related and unrelated pairs, with a minor effect exerted by inherited differences. Related mother-child pairs always showed normalized repertoire overlap that was slightly higher than in unrelated mother-child pairs, though the difference was never significant. No persistent microchimeric T cell clones were detected, at a sensitivity of approximately 110 clones per million clonotypes. Deep NGS was used in the study to compare the TCR beta repertoires of mothers and children and to look for features that separate related mother-child pairs from unrelated individuals. On average, the children were roughly 11 +/- 4 years old, while the mothers were around 40 +/- 4 years old. Libraries were sequenced on Illumina HiSeq 2000 with 100+100 nt paired-end reads after adapter ligation with NEBNext reagents. Mother and child libraries were prepared a month apart and sequenced in separate runs to prevent cross-contamination. Between roughly 500,000 and 2,100,000 distinct TCR beta clonotypes were identified per donor. Naive TCR beta clonotypes were estimated from low-frequency clonotypes matched to each donor's FACS-determined naive share, without sorting.

The sequence was obtained from a woman aged 40 to 50 in good health. The chain links TRBV7-2 with TRBJ1-5, and perhaps TRBD1 as D gene, on 6 matching bases. The sequencing sample was made of blood. Here is the DNA: TGTGCCAGCAGCTTAGCAATGGACAGATTCTGGAGGCCCCAGCATTTT. It is translated as CASSLAMDRFWRPQHF.